One and the same sample provided the 2 T cell receptor beta chains below, sequenced in a study of blood T cell repertoires in COVID-19. TCRdb keeps only in-frame clones here, not all; method: immunoSEQ multiplex PCR. The sample consists of about 370,000 clones, roughly 90% of them appearing once. The sequenced material came from peripheral blood. These receptors came from a woman aged 25 to 39 with COVID-19, enrolled during active disease.

The V call is TRBV5-1, the J call TRBJ2-1; unclear D gene. Per the germline V gene, CDR1 is SGHRS and CDR2 is YFSETQ. CDR3 size: 17 residues. Trimming cost V 0 bases and J 5 bases, with 18 bases left between them. The CDR3 here is CASSLGYIGANDNEQFF. CDR3 DNA: TGCGCCAGCAGCTTGGGATACATAGGAGCCAATGACAATGAGCAGTTCTTC.

The rearrangement links TRBV27 to TRBJ2-3; the match to TRBD2 covers 12 bases. The CDR3 contains 17 residues. J gave up 5 bases and V 2 bases, and 8 bases lay outside the gene matches. CDR1 and CDR2 from the germline V gene are MNHEY and SMNVEV (reference sequence). The DNA for the CDR3 is TGTGCCAGCAGTTTACTCCTAGCGGGGGGGCTTGGAGATACGCAGTATTTT. This gives the protein CASSLLLAGGLGDTQYF.